The rows below give T cell receptor beta chains drawn from one sample of a study of blood T cell repertoires in COVID-19. Only in-frame clones appear in the TCRdb table, and some are missing; sequencing was by immunoSEQ multiplex PCR. The sample records about 100,000 clones, roughly 85% being singletons. Sequencing used peripheral blood. The receptors were gathered from a woman in her 70s with active or convalescent COVID-19. Each CDR3 is given with its conserved first and last residue. Each record gives: J gene, clone size, D gene, V gene, CDR3 DNA, CDR3 protein. D genes are given only for firm matches. For some rows the clone size is stated as once, few or many, or as a class when expanded; others skip it.

j_gene: TRBJ2-2; abundance: -; d_gene: -; v_gene: TRBV5-8; CDR3nt: TGTGCCAGCAGCGCGCCTGGGGGGGCTTCAATCTACACCGGGGAGCTGTTTTTT; CDR3aa: CASSAPGGASIYTGELFF
j_gene: TRBJ1-4; abundance: few; d_gene: -; v_gene: TRBV28; CDR3nt: TGTGCCAGCAGTTTCTTACAGGGTGGGAATGAAAAACTGTTTTTT; CDR3aa: CASSFLQGGNEKLFF
j_gene: TRBJ1-6; abundance: -; d_gene: -; v_gene: TRBV3-1/TRBV3-2; CDR3nt: TGTGCCAGCAGCCAGGCAGACACCCCACCCCTCCACTTT; CDR3aa: CASSQADTPPLHF
j_gene: TRBJ2-2; abundance: -; d_gene: -; v_gene: TRBV7-2; CDR3nt: TGTGCCAGCAGCTCTAACTTTGCCGGGGAGCTGTTTTTT; CDR3aa: CASSSNFAGELFF
j_gene: TRBJ2-7; abundance: -; d_gene: TRBD2; v_gene: TRBV7-2; CDR3nt: TGTGCCAGCAGCGAGACTAGCGGGAGGGCCAGTTACGAGCAGTACTTC; CDR3aa: CASSETSGRASYEQYF
j_gene: TRBJ2-2; abundance: -; d_gene: TRBD2; v_gene: TRBV11-2; CDR3nt: TGTGCCAGCAGCTTAGCGGGGGGTGCCGGGGAGCTGTTTTTT; CDR3aa: CASSLAGGAGELFF
j_gene: TRBJ1-4; abundance: -; d_gene: -; v_gene: TRBV4-2; CDR3nt: TGTGCCAGCAGCCGTTCTGGGGAGGCAAGTAATGAAAAACTGTTTTTT; CDR3aa: CASSRSGEASNEKLFF
j_gene: TRBJ1-5; abundance: -; d_gene: -; v_gene: TRBV18; CDR3nt: TGTGCCAGCTCACCGTCGGCAGGGTTCGATCAGCCCCAGCATTTT; CDR3aa: CASSPSAGFDQPQHF
j_gene: TRBJ2-1; abundance: -; d_gene: -; v_gene: TRBV18; CDR3nt: TGTGCCAGCTCACCACCCAGCGGACTCTACAATGAGCAGTTCTTC; CDR3aa: CASSPPSGLYNEQFF
j_gene: TRBJ2-2; abundance: -; d_gene: TRBD1; v_gene: TRBV9; CDR3nt: TGTGCCAGCAGCGTAGCGGGACAGGCGAACACCGGGGAGCTGTTTTTT; CDR3aa: CASSVAGQANTGELFF
j_gene: TRBJ2-3; abundance: -; d_gene: -; v_gene: TRBV5-5; CDR3nt: TGTGCCAGCAGATTCGGGACTCGCGTTGCAGATACGCAGTATTTT; CDR3aa: CASRFGTRVADTQYF
j_gene: TRBJ2-3; abundance: -; d_gene: -; v_gene: TRBV30; CDR3nt: TGTGCCTGGGGACGGAGGAGCACAGATACGCAGTATTTT; CDR3aa: CAWGRRSTDTQYF
j_gene: TRBJ1-2; abundance: once; d_gene: -; v_gene: TRBV7-2; CDR3nt: TGTGCCAGCAGCTTAGGACAGCTTAACTATGGCTACACCTTC; CDR3aa: CASSLGQLNYGYTF
j_gene: TRBJ2-7; abundance: once; d_gene: TRBD2; v_gene: TRBV6-2/TRBV6-3; CDR3nt: TGTGCCAGCAGTTACTCGAAATCTGGACTAGCTGCCCAGTACTTC; CDR3aa: CASSYSKSGLAAQYF
j_gene: TRBJ1-2; abundance: -; d_gene: TRBD1; v_gene: TRBV28; CDR3nt: TGTGCCAGCAGTCAACGGGAGTCAGGGGGCCATGGCTACACCTTC; CDR3aa: CASSQRESGGHGYTF
j_gene: TRBJ1-4; abundance: -; d_gene: TRBD1; v_gene: TRBV2; CDR3nt: TGTGCCAGCGGTGGGACAGGGTTAACTAATGAAAAACTGTTTTTT; CDR3aa: CASGGTGLTNEKLFF
j_gene: TRBJ2-3; abundance: -; d_gene: TRBD2; v_gene: TRBV6-5; CDR3nt: TGTGCCAGCAGTCGAGGACTAGAGACAGATACGCAGTATTTT; CDR3aa: CASSRGLETDTQYF
j_gene: TRBJ2-2; abundance: -; d_gene: -; v_gene: TRBV7-9; CDR3nt: TGTGCCAGCAGCTTCGGGACTGAGATCACCGGGGAGCTGTTTTTT; CDR3aa: CASSFGTEITGELFF
j_gene: TRBJ1-1; abundance: -; d_gene: -; v_gene: TRBV19; CDR3nt: TGTGCCAGTAGTATTCGGACAGCTCTGAACACTGAAGCTTTCTTT; CDR3aa: CASSIRTALNTEAFF
j_gene: TRBJ1-6; abundance: -; d_gene: -; v_gene: TRBV7-9; CDR3nt: TGTGCCAGCAGCTTAGGGGTCATCGGGTCACCCCTCCACTTT; CDR3aa: CASSLGVIGSPLHF
j_gene: TRBJ2-4; abundance: -; d_gene: TRBD2; v_gene: TRBV9; CDR3nt: TGTGCCAGCAGCCCCGGGGGGGCCTTCCCGGGAAACATTCAGTACTTC; CDR3aa: CASSPGGAFPGNIQYF
j_gene: TRBJ2-7; abundance: -; d_gene: TRBD2; v_gene: TRBV10-3; CDR3nt: TGTGCCATCAGTGAGTCCCAGGGACTAGCGGGAGGCTACGAGCAGTACTTC; CDR3aa: CAISESQGLAGGYEQYF
j_gene: TRBJ1-2; abundance: -; d_gene: -; v_gene: TRBV20-1; CDR3nt: TGCAGTGCCCGACAGAGCTATGGCTACACCTTC; CDR3aa: CSARQSYGYTF
j_gene: TRBJ2-3; abundance: -; d_gene: TRBD2; v_gene: TRBV5-1; CDR3nt: TGCGCCAGCAGCCAAAGCGGGGGGAGCACAGATACGCAGTATTTT; CDR3aa: CASSQSGGSTDTQYF
j_gene: TRBJ2-3; abundance: -; d_gene: -; v_gene: TRBV18; CDR3nt: TGTGCCAGCTCACCACGCGCTGGCGGAGAAGATACGCAGTATTTT; CDR3aa: CASSPRAGGEDTQYF
j_gene: TRBJ1-4; abundance: -; d_gene: TRBD1; v_gene: TRBV29-1; CDR3nt: TGCAGCGTTAAGACAGGGAGTGAAAAACTGTTTTTT; CDR3aa: CSVKTGSEKLFF
j_gene: TRBJ1-2; abundance: -; d_gene: -; v_gene: TRBV14; CDR3nt: TGTGCCAGCAGCCAAAGAAGTTCGGATGGCTACACCTTC; CDR3aa: CASSQRSSDGYTF
j_gene: TRBJ2-3; abundance: -; d_gene: TRBD2; v_gene: TRBV14; CDR3nt: TGTGCCAGCAGCACCGGGACTAGCGGGTACACTAGCACAGATACGCAGTATTTT; CDR3aa: CASSTGTSGYTSTDTQYF
j_gene: TRBJ1-4; abundance: -; d_gene: TRBD1; v_gene: TRBV5-4; CDR3nt: TGTGCCAGCAGCTTGACAGGGGACTTAGAAAAACTGTTTTTT; CDR3aa: CASSLTGDLEKLFF
j_gene: TRBJ2-3; abundance: -; d_gene: -; v_gene: TRBV11-2; CDR3nt: TGTGCCAGCAGCTTTGAGTTTTCTAGCACAGATACGCAGTATTTT; CDR3aa: CASSFEFSSTDTQYF
j_gene: TRBJ1-5; abundance: -; d_gene: TRBD1; v_gene: TRBV7-3; CDR3nt: TGTGCCAGCAGCTCGGGTGGTTGGGACAGAGGGTTCAATCAGCCCCAGCATTTT; CDR3aa: CASSSGGWDRGFNQPQHF
j_gene: TRBJ1-5; abundance: -; d_gene: -; v_gene: TRBV30; CDR3nt: TGTGCCTGGGGTGCTAGGGGCAGGGGCAATCAGCCCCAGCATTTT; CDR3aa: CAWGARGRGNQPQHF
j_gene: TRBJ2-7; abundance: -; d_gene: -; v_gene: TRBV9; CDR3nt: TGTGCCAGCAGCGTAGATGGCCTCTCCTACGAGCAGTACTTC; CDR3aa: CASSVDGLSYEQYF
j_gene: TRBJ2-7; abundance: once; d_gene: TRBD1; v_gene: TRBV7-2; CDR3nt: TGTGCCAGCAGCTCTACAGGGGACCTGGGGCAGTACTTC; CDR3aa: CASSSTGDLGQYF
j_gene: TRBJ1-2; abundance: -; d_gene: -; v_gene: TRBV12-3/TRBV12-4; CDR3nt: TGTGCCAGCAGCCTCCTCGACAGCTATGGCTACACCTTC; CDR3aa: CASSLLDSYGYTF
j_gene: TRBJ1-6; abundance: -; d_gene: TRBD1; v_gene: TRBV7-9; CDR3nt: TGTGCCAGCAGCTCGGGACAGGGGGCTCGGAGCTCCTATAATTCACCCCTCCACTTT; CDR3aa: CASSSGQGARSSYNSPLHF
j_gene: TRBJ1-1; abundance: -; d_gene: TRBD1; v_gene: TRBV4-2; CDR3nt: TGTGCCAGCAGGCCGAGACAGGGGAGGGACACTGAAGCTTTCTTT; CDR3aa: CASRPRQGRDTEAFF
j_gene: TRBJ2-2; abundance: -; d_gene: TRBD1; v_gene: TRBV9; CDR3nt: TGTGCCAGCAGCGCGACGACAGGGTTCACCGGGGAGCTGTTTTTT; CDR3aa: CASSATTGFTGELFF
j_gene: TRBJ1-1; abundance: few; d_gene: TRBD1; v_gene: TRBV5-1; CDR3nt: TGCGCCAGCAGCTTGGAGGGGGCCTGGAATGAAGCTTTCTTT; CDR3aa: CASSLEGAWNEAFF
j_gene: TRBJ2-7; abundance: -; d_gene: TRBD2; v_gene: TRBV6-5; CDR3nt: TGTGCCAGCAGTTACTCTAGCGGGGGTTACTACGAGCAGTACTTC; CDR3aa: CASSYSSGGYYEQYF
j_gene: TRBJ1-5; abundance: -; d_gene: -; v_gene: TRBV20-1; CDR3nt: TGCAGTGCGAGTCCAGGGGATAGCAATCAGCCCCAGCATTTT; CDR3aa: CSASPGDSNQPQHF
j_gene: TRBJ2-5; abundance: -; d_gene: -; v_gene: TRBV5-1; CDR3nt: TGCGCCAGCAGCTTGGTCTCCGGGGGCCAAGAGACCCAGTACTTC; CDR3aa: CASSLVSGGQETQYF
j_gene: TRBJ1-1; abundance: -; d_gene: -; v_gene: TRBV14; CDR3nt: TGTGCCAGCAGCCAAGATTTCGGGGGGATGAACACTGAAGCTTTCTTT; CDR3aa: CASSQDFGGMNTEAFF
j_gene: TRBJ2-7; abundance: -; d_gene: TRBD2; v_gene: TRBV3-1/TRBV3-2; CDR3nt: TGTGCCAGCAGCCAAGAATTCGGGCGGGAGAGAGACGAGCAGTACTTC; CDR3aa: CASSQEFGRERDEQYF
j_gene: TRBJ2-7; abundance: -; d_gene: TRBD2; v_gene: TRBV5-4; CDR3nt: TGTGCCAGCAGTCCCGGACTAGCGGGAGGGATTGAGCAGTACTTC; CDR3aa: CASSPGLAGGIEQYF
j_gene: TRBJ1-1; abundance: -; d_gene: -; v_gene: TRBV7-2; CDR3nt: TGTGCCAGCAGCTTGTATGAAGCTTTCTTT; CDR3aa: CASSLYEAFF
j_gene: TRBJ2-5; abundance: -; d_gene: -; v_gene: TRBV9; CDR3nt: TGTGCCAGCAGCGTAGCAGGGGACCAAGAGACCCAGTACTTC; CDR3aa: CASSVAGDQETQYF
j_gene: TRBJ1-4; abundance: -; d_gene: TRBD1; v_gene: TRBV28; CDR3nt: TGTGCCAGCAGTTTCGAGACAGGGGGAGATGAAAAACTGTTTTTT; CDR3aa: CASSFETGGDEKLFF
j_gene: TRBJ2-2; abundance: -; d_gene: TRBD2; v_gene: TRBV6-5; CDR3nt: TGTGCCAGCAGTAAACTAGCGGGAGGGATCGGGGAGCTGTTTTTT; CDR3aa: CASSKLAGGIGELFF
j_gene: TRBJ2-2; abundance: -; d_gene: TRBD2; v_gene: TRBV7-9; CDR3nt: TGTGCCAGCAGCTTAGACCGGACTAGCGGGAGCGGGACCGGGGAGCTGTTTTTT; CDR3aa: CASSLDRTSGSGTGELFF
j_gene: TRBJ1-1; abundance: once; d_gene: -; v_gene: TRBV6-2/TRBV6-3; CDR3nt: TGTGCCAGCAGTTACGAACAGGTGAGCACTGAAGCTTTCTTT; CDR3aa: CASSYEQVSTEAFF
j_gene: TRBJ1-2; abundance: -; d_gene: -; v_gene: TRBV24-1; CDR3nt: TGTGCCACCAGTGTAGCAGGGCACTATGGCTACACCTTC; CDR3aa: CATSVAGHYGYTF
j_gene: TRBJ2-3; abundance: -; d_gene: TRBD1; v_gene: TRBV2; CDR3nt: TGTGCCAGCAGGGAGGACAGGGCGGGGGATACGCAGTATTTT; CDR3aa: CASREDRAGDTQYF
j_gene: TRBJ2-1; abundance: -; d_gene: -; v_gene: TRBV7-6; CDR3nt: TGTGCCAGCAGCTTATACGCGGAGAGCTCCTACAATGAGCAGTTCTTC; CDR3aa: CASSLYAESSYNEQFF
j_gene: TRBJ2-5; abundance: -; d_gene: TRBD1; v_gene: TRBV3-1/TRBV3-2; CDR3nt: TGTGCCAGCAGCCCCTACGACAGGGGGGTCCAAGAGACCCAGTACTTC; CDR3aa: CASSPYDRGVQETQYF
j_gene: TRBJ2-1; abundance: once; d_gene: TRBD1; v_gene: TRBV7-9; CDR3nt: TGTGCCAGCAGCTTAGGTAGAAGAGGGACAGGTTGGGGGGATGAGCAGTTCTTC; CDR3aa: CASSLGRRGTGWGDEQFF
j_gene: TRBJ1-2; abundance: once; d_gene: TRBD1; v_gene: TRBV7-9; CDR3nt: TGTGCCAGCAGTTGGGGACAGGGGGCTGGTGGCTACACCTTC; CDR3aa: CASSWGQGAGGYTF
j_gene: TRBJ2-2; abundance: -; d_gene: -; v_gene: TRBV5-4; CDR3nt: TGTGCCAGCAGCTTGTTTGGACAGACAGAGGCCGGGGAGCTGTTTTTT; CDR3aa: CASSLFGQTEAGELFF
j_gene: TRBJ2-3; abundance: -; d_gene: -; v_gene: TRBV28; CDR3nt: TGTGCCAGCAGCAAACGGGGTCGCTCCACAGATACGCAGTATTTT; CDR3aa: CASSKRGRSTDTQYF
j_gene: TRBJ1-1; abundance: few; d_gene: TRBD1; v_gene: TRBV2; CDR3nt: TGTGCCAGCAGTGAACGGGGACAGGGGTCTGAAGCTTTCTTT; CDR3aa: CASSERGQGSEAFF